This T cell receptor beta chain stems from a study of glioma-infiltrating T cells after dendritic cell vaccination. The sample holds a few counts of this clone. TCRB CDR3 was amplified from 2 ug genomic DNA or less. The assay was immunoSEQ multiplex PCR, and TCRdb's table has in-frame clones only and misses some. This sample has about 110,000 clones; around 87% occur once, and the top ten carry over 2.5%. Time point noted: after dendritic cell vaccination, including at tumor progression/relapse. The CDR3 runs to 14 residues. V was trimmed by 5 bases and J by 3 bases, leaving 13 bases between them. Looked up from germline, CDR1 is MNHEY and CDR2 is SMNVEV (reference sequence).

This specimen consisted of blood, obtained after dendritic cell vaccination. The source of this sequence is a human donor with glioblastoma. The V gene is TRBV27, the J gene TRBJ2-5; unclear D gene. CDR3 in amino acids: CASSPRLREETQYF. The CDR3 DNA follows: TGTGCCAGCAGTCCACGGTTAAGAGAAGAGACCCAGTACTTC.